Sequencing of this T cell receptor (beta chain) was carried out in a study of blood T cell repertoires in COVID-19. Across the whole study: Researchers got acute and convalescent COVID-19 samples from the United States, Italy and Spain.

The germline V gene has CDR1 SGHAT and CDR2 FQNNGV. This CDR3 has 12 amino acids. Trimming left V 3 bases short and J 5 bases short, with 8 bases between. Original handling: Quantification of nucleated cells was approximated via reference gene primer amplification. Sequenced by immunoSEQ multiplex PCR; TCRdb stores in-frame clones only, minus some. V, J and clone size are taken as reported in that table, and D and trimming were inferred from the DNA itself. The sample has under 250,000 clones, 80% to 90% seen once. The chain joins TRBV11-2 to TRBJ2-7; D is unclear. Sequenced: peripheral blood. This TCR was sampled from a middle-aged man with active or convalescent COVID-19. This CDR3 reads CASSFVTHEQYF. DNA of the CDR3: TGTGCCAGCAGCTTCGTAACTCACGAGCAGTACTTC.